This is a list of T cell receptor beta chains from one sample in a study of cytomegalovirus exposure and HLA in healthy donors. Measured with immunoSEQ multiplex PCR; TCRdb has only the in-frame clones, and not every one. Seen here are approximately 180,000 clones, 80% observed once, and the top ten hold approximately 6.7%. Sequencing input: PBMCs. The receptors derive from a man aged 25-40 years in good health and CMV-seropositive. Each CDR3 is given with its conserved first and last residue. D genes are given only for firm matches. A clone size is listed for some rows: how often the clone was seen (once, few, many), or a class if it is expanded.

TRBV5-1	TRBD1	NA	TRBJ1-2	CASSLGQGAEGYTF	TGCGCCAGCAGCTTGGGGCAGGGGGCAGAGGGCTACACCTTC
TRBV30	TRBD2	NA	TRBJ2-3	CACKLAGGADTQYF	TGTGCCTGCAAACTAGCGGGGGGGGCAGATACGCAGTATTTT
TRBV27	TRBD1	NA	TRBJ2-3	CASSLLDRVTDTQYF	TGTGCCAGCAGTTTATTGGACAGGGTCACAGATACGCAGTATTTT
TRBV6-5	NA	NA	TRBJ1-2	CASSYAGYGYTF	TGTGCCAGCAGTTACGCGGGGTATGGCTACACCTTC
TRBV28	TRBD2	NA	TRBJ2-7	CASSFSGPFSLAGGPGYEQYF	TGTGCCAGCAGTTTTTCGGGACCTTTCTCACTAGCGGGAGGCCCGGGATACGAGCAGTACTTC
TRBV25-1	TRBD1	NA	TRBJ2-1	CASSATGGAYNEQFF	TGTGCCAGCAGTGCCACAGGGGGTGCCTACAATGAGCAGTTCTTC
TRBV7-6	TRBD1	NA	TRBJ1-5	CASSLGTGNQPQHF	TGTGCCAGCAGCTTAGGGACAGGGAATCAGCCCCAGCATTTT
TRBV6-1	NA	NA	TRBJ1-1	CASSEVGTVNTEAFF	TGTGCCAGCAGTGAAGTTGGAACAGTTAACACTGAAGCTTTCTTT
TRBV5-1	NA	NA	TRBJ1-1	CASSLLGGEVGEAFF	TGCGCCAGCAGCTTGTTAGGGGGAGAGGTCGGTGAAGCTTTCTTT
TRBV28	NA	NA	TRBJ1-5	CASSEPYRVYSNQPQHF	TGTGCCAGCAGCGAACCCTATCGGGTGTATAGCAATCAGCCCCAGCATTTT
TRBV29-1	TRBD1	NA	TRBJ2-7	CSVVGRRGQGNYEQYF	TGCAGCGTTGTGGGCCGAAGGGGACAGGGTAATTACGAGCAGTACTTC
TRBV28	NA	NA	TRBJ2-7	CASSAIGRAHPSEQYF	TGTGCCAGCAGTGCCATCGGGCGGGCTCACCCGTCCGAGCAGTACTTC
TRBV6-1	TRBD2	NA	TRBJ2-5	CASSERAGGAETQYF	TGTGCCAGCAGTGAACGAGCGGGGGGAGCGGAGACCCAGTACTTC
TRBV9	TRBD2	few	TRBJ2-1	CASSAGPLAGSNNEQFF	TGTGCCAGCAGCGCGGGCCCCTTAGCGGGGTCCAACAATGAGCAGTTCTTC
TRBV28	TRBD2	NA	TRBJ2-1	CASRASGGLYNEQFF	TGTGCCAGCAGGGCTAGCGGGGGGCTCTACAATGAGCAGTTCTTC
TRBV7-9	NA	NA	TRBJ1-5	CSSSSMMEGNQPQHF	TGTTCCAGCAGCTCTATGATGGAGGGCAATCAGCCCCAGCATTTT
TRBV5-6	NA	NA	TRBJ2-1	CASSKTESYNEQFF	TGTGCCAGTTCAAAAACGGAGTCCTACAATGAGCAGTTCTTC
TRBV7-2	NA	NA	TRBJ2-7	CASSPGQEQYF	TGTGCCAGCAGCCCAGGACAAGAACAGTACTTC
TRBV5-4	TRBD1	few	TRBJ1-2	CASSLDREYGYTF	TGTGCCAGCAGCCTGGACAGGGAGTACGGCTACACCTTC
TRBV7-2	NA	NA	TRBJ1-5	CASSRQTLGNQPQHF	TGTGCCAGCAGCCGACAGACCTTAGGGAATCAGCCCCAGCATTTT
TRBV16	NA	NA	TRBJ2-7	CASSQEGHRFSYEQYF	TGTGCCAGCAGCCAAGAGGGACATCGGTTCTCCTACGAGCAGTACTTC
TRBV9	NA	NA	TRBJ2-7	CASSTGWRSYEQYF	TGTGCCAGCAGTACAGGGTGGAGGTCTTACGAGCAGTACTTC
TRBV7-6	NA	NA	TRBJ2-5	CASTQGASQETQYF	TGTGCCAGCACACAGGGAGCTTCACAAGAGACCCAGTACTTC
TRBV7-2	TRBD1	NA	TRBJ1-2	CASSRDRGNYGYTF	TGTGCCAGCAGCCGGGACAGGGGTAACTATGGCTACACCTTC
TRBV5-1	TRBD1	NA	TRBJ1-1	CASSPIQGVFTEAFF	TGCGCCAGCAGCCCTATTCAGGGGGTATTCACTGAAGCTTTCTTT
TRBV4-1	TRBD2	NA	TRBJ2-1	CASSQATSLSGRAPFF	TGCGCCAGCAGCCAAGCGACTTCACTTAGCGGGAGGGCCCCGTTCTTC
TRBV28	TRBD2	NA	TRBJ2-1	CASSGTGLAGGNELKFF	TGTGCCAGCAGTGGGACCGGACTAGCGGGAGGCAATGAGCTTAAGTTCTTC
TRBV5-5	NA	NA	TRBJ2-2	CASSVSAQGWTGELFF	TGTGCCAGCAGCGTTTCAGCCCAGGGCTGGACCGGGGAGCTGTTTTTT
TRBV6-5	TRBD1	NA	TRBJ1-2	CASSYPFPTGVGYTF	TGTGCCAGCAGTTACCCGTTTCCGACAGGGGTTGGCTACACCTTC
TRBV5-1	NA	NA	TRBJ1-3	CASSLVWSSGNTIYF	TGCGCCAGCAGCTTGGTATGGAGCTCTGGAAACACCATATATTTT
TRBV27	NA	NA	TRBJ1-1	CASSSLGGGGEAFF	TGTGCCAGCAGTTCGCTGGGCGGCGGGGGAGAAGCTTTCTTT
TRBV5-5	TRBD1	NA	TRBJ1-4	CASSYVDRGYEKLFF	TGTGCCAGCAGCTACGTCGACAGGGGATATGAAAAACTGTTTTTT
TRBV30	NA	NA	TRBJ2-5	CAWSSRPKETQYF	TGTGCCTGGAGCAGCAGGCCCAAAGAGACCCAGTACTTC
TRBV5-6	NA	NA	TRBJ1-1	CASSLTGDTEAFF	TGTGCCAGCAGCTTGACGGGGGACACTGAAGCTTTCTTT
TRBV5-1	NA	NA	TRBJ1-4	CASSLLGRGTNEKLFF	TGCGCCAGCAGCTTGTTGGGTCGGGGTACTAATGAAAAACTGTTTTTT
TRBV6-1	TRBD1	NA	TRBJ2-2	CASSAGQGGTGELFF	TGTGCCAGCAGTGCGGGACAGGGGGGCACCGGGGAGCTGTTTTTT
TRBV27	NA	NA	TRBJ2-7	CASSSLKVRGTAAYEQYF	TGTGCCAGCAGTTCCCTCAAGGTCCGCGGGACAGCCGCCTACGAGCAGTACTTC
TRBV15	NA	once	TRBJ1-1	CATSRGIAPTEAFF	TGTGCCACCAGCAGAGGCATTGCGCCCACTGAAGCTTTCTTT
TRBV10-1	NA	once	TRBJ2-7	CASSGDTSSYEQYF	TGCGCCAGCAGTGGGGACACTAGCTCCTACGAGCAGTACTTC
TRBV7-9	NA	NA	TRBJ2-2	CASSLVSGEWNTGELFF	TGTGCCAGCAGCTTAGTTTCGGGGGAGTGGAACACCGGGGAGCTGTTTTTT
TRBV10-3	NA	NA	TRBJ2-7	CAISDKEGIGAHEQYF	TGTGCCATCAGTGATAAAGAAGGCATAGGGGCCCACGAGCAGTACTTC
TRBV11-3	TRBD2	NA	TRBJ2-1	CASSLNPSGGINNEQFF	TGTGCCAGCAGCTTAAACCCTAGCGGGGGGATTAACAATGAGCAGTTCTTC
TRBV10-3	TRBD2	NA	TRBJ2-3	CAISEPKRGTYTDTQYF	TGTGCCATCAGTGAGCCGAAGCGGGGGACTTACACAGATACGCAGTATTTT
TRBV6-5	TRBD2	NA	TRBJ2-2	CASSFGLAAGRELFF	TGTGCCAGCAGTTTTGGACTAGCGGCTGGGCGGGAGCTGTTTTTT
TRBV4-1	TRBD2	NA	TRBJ2-1	CASRLGTSGSNEQFF	TGCGCCAGCAGGTTAGGGACTAGCGGGAGTAATGAGCAGTTCTTC
TRBV28	NA	NA	TRBJ1-1	CASGGGLDHTEAFF	TGTGCCAGTGGGGGGGGGTTGGATCACACTGAAGCTTTCTTT
TRBV28	TRBD1	once	TRBJ1-2	CASSYTGGGYGYTF	TGTGCCAGCAGTTACACAGGGGGCGGCTATGGCTACACCTTC
TRBV11-2	TRBD2	NA	TRBJ2-3	CASSLDAGEDTDTQYF	TGTGCCAGCAGCTTAGACGCGGGGGAGGATACAGATACGCAGTATTTT
TRBV6-5	NA	NA	TRBJ1-5	CASSGGWGNQPQHF	TGTGCCAGCAGTGGGGGGTGGGGCAATCAGCCCCAGCATTTT
TRBV7-9	TRBD1	NA	TRBJ2-3	CASSGRDSSTDTQYF	TGTGCCAGCAGCGGACGGGACAGTAGCACAGATACGCAGTATTTT
TRBV28	NA	NA	TRBJ1-1	CASNPGGDTEAFF	TGTGCCAGCAACCCGGGGGGGGACACTGAAGCTTTCTTT
TRBV5-1	TRBD2	NA	TRBJ2-2	CASSPTSAVNTGELFF	TGCGCCAGCAGCCCTACTAGCGCGGTGAACACCGGGGAGCTGTTTTTT
TRBV7-9	NA	NA	TRBJ2-3	CASSLAGRTDTQYF	TGTGCCAGCAGCTTAGCTGGCAGGACAGATACGCAGTATTTT